These 14 T cell receptor beta chains were all obtained from the same sample, sequenced in a study of CD8+CD57+ T cells in acquired aplastic anemia. Sequencing involved patients with CD8+CD57+ cell expansion previously shown by flow cytometry. The TCR beta profiling, which covered VDJ combination and CDR3 sequence, was carried out using genomic DNA as the template. MiXCR, applied by TCRdb to the reads, yields one record per CDR3 protein. The sample holds 150,000 to 200,000 distinct CDR3 sequences, roughly 48% seen once. Sequencing used sorted CD4+, CD8+, or CD8+CD57+ T cells (not recorded which) from PBMCs. These receptors came from a human donor with aplastic anemia.

Here the CDR3 reads CASSELTGGQPQHF. In DNA, the CDR3 is TGTGCCAGCAGCGAGCTAACAGGGGGTCAGCCCCAGCATTTT. V usage is TRBV5-8 and J usage is TRBJ1-5; 8 nucleotides match TRBD1. CDR3 size: 14 residues. The V gene end was trimmed by 4 bases and the J gene end by 6 bases; junction bases not matched to a gene: 6. Germline V lookup: CDR1 SGHTS, CDR2 YDEGEE.

This clonotype was counted at least ten times. The chain has TRBV7-9 and TRBJ2-7; D not certain. The CDR3 totals 14 residues. V was shortened by 5 bases and J by 3 bases, with 14 bases between the two germline ends. Germline lookup yields CDR1 SEHNR and CDR2 FQNEAQ (reference sequence). CDR3 sequence: CASSTPGQHYEQYF. For the CDR3, the DNA is TGTGCCAGCAGCACTCCCGGGCAGCACTACGAGCAGTACTTC.

This clonotype was observed at least ten times. The CDR3 region is CASSFASGNTIYF. The CDR3 region has the DNA TGTGCCAGCTCGTTCGCCAGTGGAAACACCATATATTTT. This chain joins TRBV2 and TRBJ1-3; D uncertain. There are 13 residues in the CDR3. The germline V gene has CDR1 SNHLY and CDR2 FYNNEI. Trimming took 8 bases from V and 3 from J, leaving 11 bases between them.

A few counts support this clonotype. The rearrangement links TRBV28 to TRBJ1-2; 9 bases map to TRBD1. The CDR3 sequence is 13 residues long. The germline V gene has CDR1 MDHEN and CDR2 SYDVKM. V lost 6 bases and J lost 7; bases outside the gene matches: 6. CDR3 bases: TGTGCCAGCAGATCCGGGACAGGGTTTGGCTACACCTTC. The encoded protein is CASRSGTGFGYTF.

For this clonotype: Possible read error: a much larger clone is one base away. V usage is TRBV6-2 or TRBV6-3 and J usage is TRBJ2-1; D ambiguous. This CDR3 region has 12 residues. Per the germline V gene, CDR1 is MNHEY and CDR2 is SVGEGT. CDR3 residues: CAILNRNNEQIF. CDR3 DNA sequence: TGTGCCATCTTAAACCGGAACAATGAGCAGATCTTC.

J is TRBJ1-5 and V is TRBV12-3 or TRBV12-4; D call uncertain. V shed 11 bases and J shed 1 base, with 9 bases lying between them. The length of the CDR3 is 12 residues. The CDR3 DNA is TGTGCCCAAAAGGTGAGCAATCAGCCCCAGCATTTT. This gives the protein CAQKVSNQPQHF.

The chain joins TRBV6-2 or TRBV6-3 to TRBJ2-2; 7 bases align to TRBD2. CDR3 length: 14 residues. The J segment lost 4 bases and the V segment lost 6 bases, leaving 5 bases of the junction unmatched. Germline CDR1 is MNHEY and CDR2 is SVGEGT. The CDR3 protein is CASRLGGGTGELFF. The CDR3 DNA reads as TGTGCCAGCAGGCTTGGGGGGGGCACCGGGGAGCTGTTTTTT.

The genes are TRBV10-1 and TRBJ2-5; D is unresolved. Germline V CDR1 and CDR2: WNHNN, SYGVQD (reference sequence). The V end was cut by 4 bases, the J end by 1 base, with 10 bases between. This CDR3 comprises 14 residues. The CDR3 loop is CASSGWGSQETQYF. The DNA of the CDR3 is TGCGCCAGCAGTGGTTGGGGTTCCCAAGAGACCCAGTACTTC.

Remarks on this clonotype: Relative to the germline gene, one junction end is altered; a read error may explain this. The CDR3 spells CASSEVAAGTGDLFF. The CDR3, as DNA: TGTGCCAGCAGTGAAGTGGCAGCAGGCACCGGGGATCTGTTTTTT. The chain combines TRBV2 with TRBJ2-2; tentatively, D is TRBD2 (5 bases). Germline V gene lookup returns CDR1 SNHLY and CDR2 FYNNEI. CDR3 length: 15 residues.

About this clonotype itself: This may come from a read error, since a much larger clone is one base off. The chain links TRBV5-1 to TRBJ2-4; D gene unclear. The CDR3 extends over 14 amino acids. Trimming pared 0 bases from V and 5 bases from J, leaving 9 bases between. The germline CDR1 and CDR2 sequences are SGHRS and YFSETQ. Written as DNA, the CDR3 is TGCGCCAGCAGCTTGGATAACAGTGAAAACATTCAGTACTTC. Translated: CASSLDNSENIQYF.

This chain connects TRBV6-1 to TRBJ1-1; D ambiguous. The CDR3 totals 14 residues. Germline V CDR1 and CDR2: MNHNS, SASEGT. Trimming shortened V by 7 bases and J by 0 bases, and 12 bases separated the two germline ends. The CDR3 DNA follows: TGTGCCAGCACCTCCAGCAATATGAACACTGAAGCTTTCTTT. Amino acid sequence: CASTSSNMNTEAFF.

With respect to this clonotype: Germline is not matched at one junction end, which may reflect a read error. This sequence joins TRBV7-6 and TRBJ1-3, with D unclear. The CDR3 spans 12 residues. Germline values: CDR1 SGHVS, CDR2 FNYEAQ. For the CDR3, the DNA is TGTGCCAACAGCTTATCTGGGAACACCATATATTTT. Protein sequence: CANSLSGNTIYF.

The V gene is TRBV20-1, the J gene TRBJ2-7, with D possibly matching TRBD2 (6 bases). The germline gives CDR1 DFQATT, CDR2 SNEGSKA (reference sequence). The V gene lost 2 bases and the J gene lost 3 bases, with 14 bases spanning the gap. The CDR3 consists of 14 residues. As DNA, the CDR3 is TGCAGTGCTAGACCAGGTCAGGGAGGCTACGAGCAGTACTTC. Its translation: CSARPGQGGYEQYF.

The rearrangement uses TRBV10-1 and TRBJ2-5, with D perhaps TRBD2 (5 bases). The germline V gene encodes CDR1 WNHNN and CDR2 SYGVQD (reference sequence). The V end lost 10 bases, the J end lost 0 bases, and 15 bases lay between the germline ends. The CDR3 is made up of 14 amino acids. The CDR3 protein is CANPIAYHQETQYF. The DNA for the CDR3 is TGCGCCAACCCCATAGCGTACCACCAAGAGACCCAGTACTTC.